These 29 T cell receptor beta chains share one sample of origin, sequenced in a study of breast tumors, draining lymph nodes, adjacent tissues. Axillary draining lymph nodes of breast cancer patients supplied the node samples. TCRdb re-called the multiplex PCR reads with MiXCR, one entry per CDR3 protein. This sample yields about 300,000 distinct CDR3 sequences, of which 30% are seen a single time; 1.1% belongs to the top ten. Sequences were obtained from axillary lymph node tissue. The receptors were sampled from a female donor with breast cancer. Some clones in this sample may be carry-over from other donors' samples.

At least ten counts were recorded for this clonotype. The rearrangement links TRBV6-5 to TRBJ2-1; D is unresolved. CDR3 length: 14 residues. V was pared by 0 bases and J by 4 bases, with 7 bases between. Germline assignment: CDR1 MNHEY and CDR2 SVGAGI. The CDR3 coding sequence is TGTGCCAGCAGTTACTCGATGGGGTACAATGAGCAGTTCTTC. This encodes CASSYSMGYNEQFF.

This clonotype was observed at least ten times. The J gene is TRBJ2-1, the V gene TRBV7-8; no definite D call. The V end lost 7 bases, the J end lost 0 bases, and 16 bases lay between the germline ends. The CDR3 is 16 amino acids. From germline, CDR1 is SGHVS and CDR2 FQNEAQ. The CDR3 region is CASTTVRVSSYNEQFF. The DNA for the CDR3 is TGTGCCAGCACCACCGTTCGGGTGAGCTCCTACAATGAGCAGTTCTTC.

The chain employs TRBV6-2 or TRBV6-3 and TRBJ1-2; 8 bases are a match to TRBD1. Trimming at V came to 6 bases and at J to 8 bases, leaving 8 bases not matched to a gene. This CDR3 spans 13 amino acids. Germline assignment: CDR1 MNHEY and CDR2 SVGEGT. The CDR3 region has the DNA TGTGCCAGCAGGAAAGCAGGGGGCGCGGGCTACACCTTC. Encoded protein: CASRKAGGAGYTF.

This clonotype was recorded many times. This rearrangement joins TRBV6-5 to TRBJ2-5; 10 bases align to TRBD2. Looked up from germline, CDR1 is MNHEY and CDR2 is SVGAGI. This CDR3 is built from 16 residues. After removal of 5 bases from V and 8 bases from J, the junction contained 14 bases not matched to a gene. CDR3 residues: CASSRTSGQGGLTQYF. The DNA for the CDR3 is TGTGCCAGCAGTAGGACTAGCGGCCAGGGGGGACTAACCCAGTACTTC.

This clonotype was counted ten times or more. This chain uses TRBV19 with TRBJ2-3; maybe TRBD1 (5 bases). V gave up 7 bases and J gave up 3 bases, with 14 bases separating them. CDR3 length equals 14 residues. CDR1 is LNHDA, CDR2 SQIVND, per germline (reference sequence). CDR3 protein: CASTRGPSTDTQYF. CDR3 DNA sequence: TGTGCCAGTACTAGGGGCCCCTCAACAGATACGCAGTATTTT. The full variable domain, completed using reference TRBV19 and TRBJ2-3, is DGGITQSPKYLFRKEGQNVTLSCEQNLNHDAMYWYRQDPGQGLRLIYYSQIVNDFQKGDIAEGYSVSREKKESFPLTVTSAQKNPTAFYLCASTRGPSTDTQYFGPGTRLTVL.

The chain employs TRBV4-2 and TRBJ1-1; D is undetermined. Trimming removed 3 bases at V and 7 bases at J, with 9 bases between. Germline CDR1 LGHNA, CDR2 YNFKEQ. CDR3 size: 12 residues. CDR3 bases: TGTGCCAGCAGCCAGGCCCACCTTGAAGCTTTCTTT. As protein: CASSQAHLEAFF.

At least ten counts were recorded for this clonotype. The junction and the germline gene differ at one end; a read error may be behind it. This chain joins TRBV7-7 and TRBJ2-3; the match to TRBD2 covers 8 bases. Germline loops: CDR1 SSHAT, CDR2 FNYEAQ (reference sequence). The CDR3 spans 19 residues. The CDR3 region has the DNA TGTGCTAGCAGCTTAGCCCCTATCCCTCGGGGGGGGAGTCTAAATACGCAGTATTTT. Its protein product is CASSLAPIPRGGSLNTQYF. The entire variable domain, with the rest obtained from reference TRBV7-7 and TRBJ2-3, is as follows: GAGVSQSPRYKVTKRGQDVTLRCDPISSHATLYWYQQALGQGPEFLTYFNYEAQPDKSGLPSDRFSAERPEGSISTLTIQRTEQRDSAMYRCASSLAPIPRGGSLNTQYFGPGTRLTVL.

In its sample, this clonotype was seen many times. V is TRBV5-6 and J is TRBJ1-5; unclear D gene. Germline V gene sequence: CDR1 SGHDT, CDR2 YYEEEE. Between the trimmed V and J ends, which lost 4 bases and 0 bases, there was a span of 11 bases. The CDR3 consists of 15 residues. The CDR3 DNA follows: TGTGCCAGCAGCCCCCGACATGGTAGCAATCAGCCCCAGCATTTT. As protein: CASSPRHGSNQPQHF.

The rearrangement links TRBV5-1 to TRBJ1-2; D unresolved. There are 11 residues in the CDR3. Trimming removed 0 bases at V and 8 bases at J, with 5 bases between. The germline CDR1 and CDR2 sequences are SGHRS and YFSETQ. The CDR3: CASSLDVGYTF. CDR3 nucleotides: TGCGCCAGCAGCTTGGACGTCGGCTACACCTTC.

The chain employs TRBV7-9 and TRBJ2-1, with D perhaps matching TRBD1 (6 bases). This CDR3 has 14 amino acids. Germline CDR1 and CDR2: SEHNR and FQNEAQ (reference sequence). V was clipped by 4 bases and J by 9 bases, with 16 bases between them. The CDR3 DNA follows: TGTGCCAGCAGCTCACTAGGGGGAGCGACTGAGCAGTTCTTC. Translation: CASSSLGGATEQFF. Supplemented by reference TRBV7-9 and TRBJ2-1, the full variable domain reads DTGVSQNPRHKITKRGQNVTFRCDPISEHNRLYWYRQTLGQGPEFLTYFQNEAQLEKSRLLSDRFSAERPKGSFSTLEIQRTEQGDSAMYLCASSSLGGATEQFFGPGTRLTVL.

This clonotype showed up many times. This chain links TRBV4-2 with TRBJ2-7; D tentatively reads TRBD1 or TRBD2 (5 bases each). Looked up from germline, CDR1 is LGHNA and CDR2 is YNFKEQ. Deletions cut 2 bases from V and 0 bases from J, with 14 bases between. The CDR3 has 16 amino acids. The CDR3 spells CASSQSGTGSSYEQYF. In DNA form, the CDR3 reads TGTGCCAGCAGCCAATCCGGGACCGGAAGCTCCTACGAGCAGTACTTC.

This clonotype was counted at least ten times. The V and J genes are TRBV20-1 and TRBJ2-7; no firm D call. CDR3 length: 13 residues. The germline V and J ends were trimmed by 0 bases and 3 bases, with 9 bases remaining between them. Germline V lookup: CDR1 DFQATT, CDR2 SNEGSKA (reference sequence). Written as DNA, the CDR3 is TGCAGTGCTAGAGAAGGACCGGACTACGAGCAGTACTTC. Its translation: CSAREGPDYEQYF.

This clonotype was counted many times. The chain joins TRBV7-2 to TRBJ1-5; 7 bases line up with TRBD1. V lost 4 bases to trimming and J lost 6 bases; unmatched junction nucleotides: 0. CDR1 and CDR2 from the germline V gene are SGHTA and FQGNSA. The CDR3 loop spans 12 amino acids. The CDR3 sequence is CASSSGGQPQHF. Written as DNA, the CDR3 is TGTGCCAGCAGCTCAGGGGGTCAGCCCCAGCATTTT.

Notes on this clonotype: With a much larger clone just one base away, this may be a read error. Given the absence of the conserved phenylalanine or tryptophan at the CDR3 end, a read error is likely. V gene TRBV20-1 combines with J gene TRBJ2-1; D ambiguous. The CDR3 spans 16 residues. Trimming left V 2 bases short and J 1 base short, with 15 bases between. Per germline, CDR1 DFQATT and CDR2 SNEGSKA (reference sequence). CDR3 sequence (DNA): TGCAGTGCTAGACCGTTGGGCTACGGATCCTACAATGAGCAGTTCCTC. Encoded protein: CSARPLGYGSYNEQFL.

This clonotype was recorded at least ten times. The chain carries TRBV7-2 and TRBJ2-7; D remains ambiguous. V gave up 2 bases and J gave up 0 bases, with 5 bases separating them. The CDR3 has 13 amino acids. Per germline, CDR1 SGHTA and CDR2 FQGNSA. The CDR3 sequence is CASSLKPSYEQYF. The CDR3 region has the DNA TGTGCCAGCAGCTTAAAGCCCTCCTACGAGCAGTACTTC.

This clonotype has ten or more counts. The chain couples TRBV20-1 to TRBJ2-3; 9 nucleotides match TRBD2. There are 14 residues in the CDR3. The junction had 2 bases not matched to a gene; V was cut back by 3 bases and J by 1 base. CDR1 is DFQATT, CDR2 SNEGSKA, per germline (reference sequence). CDR3 in amino acids: CSARRTSGTDTQYF. The DNA for the CDR3 is TGCAGTGCTAGGCGGACTAGCGGCACAGATACGCAGTATTTT.

Comments on this clonotype: This may stem from a read error, because a much larger clone lies one nucleotide away. V gene TRBV19 combines with J gene TRBJ2-3; TRBD2 agrees at 8 bases. Losses at the gene ends were 10 bases for V and 2 bases for J; bases not matched to a gene: 14. Germline CDR1 is LNHDA and CDR2 is SQIVND (reference sequence). CDR3 length equals 16 residues. The CDR3 coding sequence is TGTGCCAACCATTCGGGGGTAGCGGGACCCACAGATACGCAGTATTTT. Residues: CANHSGVAGPTDTQYF.

In its sample, this clonotype was seen many times. The V gene is TRBV7-9, the J gene TRBJ2-1; 8 bases line up with TRBD2. Trimming cost V 3 bases and J 1 base; bases outside gene matches: 8. Germline CDR1 reads SEHNR; CDR2 reads FQNEAQ (reference sequence). The CDR3 spans 17 residues. Written as DNA, the CDR3 is TGTGCCAGCAGCTTCTACGGGAGGGCCCGGTCCTACAATGAGCAGTTCTTC. It codes for CASSFYGRARSYNEQFF.

This chain uses TRBV6-6 with TRBJ2-3; 14 bases align to TRBD2. The CDR3 has 18 amino acids. V was pared by 2 bases and J by 2 bases, with 6 bases of the junction left unmatched. Germline V gene sequence: CDR1 MNHNY, CDR2 SVGAGI (reference sequence). CDR3 sequence (DNA): TGTGCCAGCAGTTACATCTCGACTAGCGGGAGGGTCACAGATACGCAGTATTTT. Protein sequence: CASSYISTSGRVTDTQYF.

The V call is TRBV28, the J call TRBJ1-4; a possible D gene is TRBD1 (5 bases). The CDR3 is made up of 13 amino acids. Deletions cut 6 bases from V and 6 bases from J, with 11 bases between. Germline values: CDR1 MDHEN, CDR2 SYDVKM. The DNA for the CDR3 is TGTGCCAGCAGCCCGTGGGGGGATGAAAAACTGTTTTTT. It codes for CASSPWGDEKLFF.

This clonotype showed up just once. At one of its ends the junction is not consistent with the germline gene, which may arise from a read error. The chain combines TRBV20-1 with TRBJ1-2; TRBD1 agrees at 9 bases. The CDR3 is 14 amino acids. The germline CDR1 and CDR2 sequences are DFQATT and SNEGSKA (reference sequence). This CDR3 reads CSARVTDRGNGYTF. For the CDR3, the DNA is TGCAGTGCGAGAGTGACCGACAGGGGGAACGGCTACACCTTC.

Regarding this clonotype: This clone may be a read error of a much larger clone one base away. The V gene is TRBV5-4, the J gene TRBJ2-5; 7 bases fit TRBD2. The germline V gene encodes CDR1 SGHNT and CDR2 YYREEE (reference sequence). The CDR3 covers 14 residues. CDR3 coding DNA: TGTGCATTCTCCCTAGCGGAAAAGGAAGAGACCCAGTACTTC. It encodes CAFSLAEKEETQYF.

As regards this clonotype: Just one base apart from a much larger clone, this may be a read error. V and J are TRBV12-3 or TRBV12-4 and TRBJ2-5; D is possibly TRBD1 (6 bases). The CDR3 sequence is 15 residues long. V was pared by 3 bases and J by 6 bases, with 17 bases between. The CDR3 region is CASSFSSGQTQTQYF. DNA for the CDR3: TGTGCCAGCAGTTTCTCCAGCGGACAGACGCAGACCCAGTACTTC.

This clonotype was counted only a few times. This chain uses TRBV6-6 with TRBJ2-3; perhaps D is TRBD1 or TRBD2 (6 bases each). The germline gives CDR1 MNHNY, CDR2 SVGAGI (reference sequence). V shed 0 bases and J shed 2 bases, with 12 bases lying between them. The CDR3 totals 16 residues. CDR3 protein: CASSYSSGAPTDTQYF. The CDR3 DNA is TGTGCCAGCAGTTACTCATCGGGGGCGCCCACAGATACGCAGTATTTT.

Only a few counts were recorded for this clonotype. V gene TRBV18 combines with J gene TRBJ2-7; D is possibly TRBD1 or TRBD2 (5 bases each). Germline V CDR1 and CDR2: KGHSH, LQKENI. V was shortened by 5 bases and J by 4 bases, with 15 bases between the two germline ends. The CDR3 contains 14 residues. This CDR3 reads CASSTGTVLYEQYF. CDR3 in DNA: TGTGCCAGCTCAACCGGGACGGTCCTTTACGAGCAGTACTTC.

The chain carries TRBV30 and TRBJ2-2; possibly TRBD2 for D (5 bases). V was clipped by 8 bases and J by 9 bases, with 16 bases between them. The CDR3 is 12 residues long. The V gene's germline CDR1 is GTSNPN and CDR2 SVGIG (reference sequence). CDR3 sequence (DNA): TGTGCCGGAGGATCTGCGCCCTGGGAGCTGTTTTTT. It specifies CAGGSAPWELFF.

This clonotype appeared many times. The chain couples TRBV4-3 to TRBJ2-6, with D uncertain. The CDR3 contains 17 residues. Trimming pared 0 bases from V and 0 bases from J, leaving 9 bases between. In germline, CDR1 is LGHNA, CDR2 YSLEER. The CDR3 nucleotides are TGCGCCAGCAGCCAAGATGGGTCAGACTCTGGGGCCAACGTCCTGACTTTC. It specifies CASSQDGSDSGANVLTF.

About this clonotype itself: This sequence may be a read error, since a much larger clone differs from it by one base. The chain uses TRBV20-1 and TRBJ2-7, with 9 bases aligning to TRBD2. The V gene's germline CDR1 is DFQATT and CDR2 SNEGSKA (reference sequence). The CDR3 length is 14 residues. The V and J ends lost 0 bases and 6 bases, in that order; junction bases with no gene match: 6. The chain's CDR3 is CSAREAGGPSEQYF. DNA of the CDR3: TGCAGTGCTAGAGAGGCGGGAGGGCCGTCCGAGCAGTACTTC.

This clonotype was picked up many times. V gene TRBV20-1 combines with J gene TRBJ2-7; D uncertain. This CDR3 is 14 amino acids long. The germline CDR1 and CDR2 sequences are DFQATT and SNEGSKA (reference sequence). V dropped 0 bases and J dropped 7 bases, with 16 bases sitting between them. The CDR3 region is CSARDPGFAAEQYF. CDR3 DNA: TGCAGTGCTAGAGATCCAGGATTTGCAGCGGAGCAGTACTTC.